The entry below describes one T cell receptor (beta chain). Sequenced by immunoSEQ multiplex PCR; TCRdb stores in-frame clones only, minus some. The repertoire includes about 89,000 clones, roughly 78% of them detected once, and approximately 21% sits in the top ten. The sample is drawn from a study of blood T cell repertoires in COVID-19. V lost 8 bases to trimming and J lost 4 bases; unmatched junction nucleotides: 18. The CDR3 is made up of 18 amino acids. Germline CDR1 is ENHRY and CDR2 is SYGVKD. This chain uses TRBV10-3 with TRBJ2-5; 11 bases line up with TRBD1. This clonotype was sampled from an elderly woman with acute or convalescent COVID-19. Source material: peripheral blood. As DNA, the CDR3 is TGTGCCATCGCACCCCAACCCACCGGACAGGGGGCGGGAGAGACCCAGTACTTC. Translated: CAIAPQPTGQGAGETQYF.